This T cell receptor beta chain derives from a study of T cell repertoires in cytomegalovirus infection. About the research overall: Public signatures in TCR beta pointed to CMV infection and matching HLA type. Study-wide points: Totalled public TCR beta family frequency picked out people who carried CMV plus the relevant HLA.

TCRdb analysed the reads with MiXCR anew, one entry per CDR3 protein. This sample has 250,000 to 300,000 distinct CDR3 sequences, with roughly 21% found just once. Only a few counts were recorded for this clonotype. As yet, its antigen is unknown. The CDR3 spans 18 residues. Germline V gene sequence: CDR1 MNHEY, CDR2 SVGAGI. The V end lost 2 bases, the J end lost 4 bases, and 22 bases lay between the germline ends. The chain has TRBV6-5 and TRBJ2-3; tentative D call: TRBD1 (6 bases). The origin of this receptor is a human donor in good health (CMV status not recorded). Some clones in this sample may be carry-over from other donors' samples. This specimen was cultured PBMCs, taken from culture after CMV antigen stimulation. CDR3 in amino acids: CASSYTWTDMSTPDTQYF. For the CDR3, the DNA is TGTGCCAGCAGTTACACCTGGACAGACATGTCGACTCCAGATACGCAGTATTTT.